These 17 T cell receptor beta chains originate from one sample sequenced in a study of blood T cell repertoires in COVID-19 (dated by TCRdb to 2018 to 2020). Library construction relied on the immunoSEQ multiplex PCR assay. The table comes from immuneACCESS by way of TCRdb, which keeps in-frame sequences with V and J called. Part of the clones is missing from these tables; in studies checked, under half for an unresolved V gene and the rest for unknown reasons. Across this sample there are some 150,000 clones, with around 91% seen only once. The ten largest clonotypes hold 0.77% of the sample. Sequenced: PBMCs or T cells enriched from blood (not recorded which). These receptors all stem from a woman aged 18-29 years who had recovered from COVID-19.

This clone was found once. The chain uses TRBV10-2 and TRBJ1-1, with 7 bases lining up with TRBD1. The CDR3 is made up of 11 amino acids. Trimming at V came to 7 bases and at J to 8 bases, leaving 4 bases not matched to a gene. Germline-derived CDR1 and CDR2 are WSHSY and SAAADI. CDR3 loop: CASTSDREAFF. The CDR3 bases are TGCGCCAGCACCTCGGACAGGGAAGCTTTCTTT.

The chain joins TRBV27 to TRBJ2-7, with 8 bases that match TRBD1. V lost 5 bases and J lost 3; bases outside the gene matches: 9. This CDR3 comprises 15 residues. From germline, CDR1 is MNHEY and CDR2 SMNVEV (reference sequence). The CDR3 sequence: CASSLAGGGDYEQYF. DNA for the CDR3: TGTGCCAGCAGTCTAGCAGGGGGCGGGGACTACGAGCAGTACTTC.

The chain recombines TRBV20-1 with TRBJ2-1, with no clear D. The CDR3 consists of 11 residues. Germline CDR1 is DFQATT and CDR2 is SNEGSKA (reference sequence). V was shortened by 1 base and J by 6 bases, with 4 bases between the two germline ends. The CDR3 protein is CSARATNEQFF. CDR3 nucleotides: TGCAGTGCTAGAGCTACCAATGAGCAGTTCTTC.

J is TRBJ2-1 and V is TRBV5-1; 11 bases align to TRBD2. From germline, CDR1 is SGHRS and CDR2 YFSETQ. There are 15 residues in the CDR3. V was clipped by 4 bases and J by 7 bases; unmatched bases: 7. DNA of the CDR3: TGCGCCAGCAGCATGGGACTAGCGGAAGCAAATGAGCAGTTCTTC. Its protein is CASSMGLAEANEQFF.

J is TRBJ2-7 and V is TRBV5-1; TRBD2 agrees at 12 bases. The CDR3 is 17 residues long. The germline V gene has CDR1 SGHRS and CDR2 YFSETQ. V shed 4 bases, J shed 6 bases, and the junction held 14 bases outside the gene matches. CDR3 region: CASSPGLAGVSGGEQYF. In DNA form, the CDR3 reads TGCGCCAGCAGCCCGGGACTAGCGGGCGTATCAGGGGGCGAGCAGTACTTC.

This chain joins TRBV3-1 (or the pseudogene TRBV3-2) and TRBJ1-2; 11 nucleotides align to TRBD1. This CDR3 is built from 18 residues. V trimming: 4 bases; J trimming: 3 bases; junction bases outside the gene matches: 13. Germline V CDR1 and CDR2: LGHDT, YNNKEL (reference sequence). This CDR3 reads CASSPSISGTGGYYGYTF. The DNA of the CDR3 is TGTGCCAGCAGCCCTTCAATCTCCGGGACAGGGGGATACTATGGCTACACCTTC.

This CDR3 reads CSVDGLAGYTF. The CDR3 nucleotides are TGCAGCGTTGATGGGCTAGCGGGCTACACCTTC. The chain recombines TRBV29-1 with TRBJ1-2, with D hard to call. From germline, CDR1 is SQVTM and CDR2 ANQGSEA. The CDR3 has 11 residues. V shed 3 bases and J shed 8 bases, with 10 bases lying between them.

The chain has TRBV9 and TRBJ2-1; no clear D. The V gene's germline CDR1 is SGDLS and CDR2 YYNGEE. V was cut by 0 bases and J by 10 bases, with 14 bases left in between. The CDR3 totals 14 residues. Here the CDR3 DNA reads TGTGCCAGCAGCGTAGTACTGGGTTCAGGAGAGCAGTTCTTC. Translating it yields CASSVVLGSGEQFF.

The chain is built from TRBV5-4 and TRBJ2-2, with D perhaps matching TRBD2 (6 bases). The CDR3 is 15 amino acids. The germline V gene has CDR1 SGHNT and CDR2 YYREEE (reference sequence). Trimming cost V 4 bases and J 6 bases, with 16 bases left between them. Here the CDR3 reads CASSPTGVRAGELFF. The CDR3 coding sequence is TGTGCCAGCAGCCCGACGGGAGTGAGGGCCGGGGAGCTGTTTTTT.

The chain is built from TRBV3-1 (or the pseudogene TRBV3-2) and TRBJ2-7, with 7 bases aligning to TRBD1. Germline trimming cut 0 bases from V and 7 bases from J; bases unmatched to any gene: 9. The CDR3 is made up of 15 amino acids. In germline, CDR1 is LGHDT, CDR2 YNNKEL (reference sequence). CDR3 in DNA: TGTGCCAGCAGCCAAGACGACAGGGTCCATTGGGAGCAGTACTTC. Translating it yields CASSQDDRVHWEQYF.

The chain has TRBV5-3 and TRBJ2-6; D gene unclear. TRBV5-3 carries the ORF label, with uncertain function. There are 17 residues in the CDR3. V shed 0 bases and J shed 0 bases, with 10 bases lying between them. The CDR3 DNA is TGTGCCAGAAGCTTGGGTGCCAGGCCCTCTGGGGCCAACGTCCTGACTTTC. This gives the protein CARSLGARPSGANVLTF.

This clone was seen just once. The chain employs TRBV5-1 and TRBJ2-1, with a tentative D call TRBD2 (6 bases). The germline gives CDR1 SGHRS, CDR2 YFSETQ. The ends were cut back, 2 bases at V and 4 bases at J, with 10 bases in the middle. This CDR3 spans 14 amino acids. The CDR3 nucleotides read TGCGCCAGCAGCTTTGGCGGGAATTACAATGAGCAGTTCTTC. It encodes CASSFGGNYNEQFF.

The chain is built from TRBV1 and TRBJ2-7; the D call in the table, TRBD1, was not verified against the DNA. TRBV1 represents a pseudogene. This CDR3 is 15 amino acids long. CDR3 bases: TGCACCAGCAGCCGACAGGGGGTAAGCACCTACGAGCAGTACTTC. It codes for CTSSRQGVSTYEQYF.

This chain connects TRBV2 to TRBJ1-3; 9 positions match TRBD1. CDR1 is SNHLY and CDR2 is FYNNEI in the germline V gene. With V trimmed by 7 bases and J by 0 bases, 7 bases remained unmatched. The CDR3 is 16 amino acids. Here the CDR3 reads CASIEQGAFSGNTIYF. CDR3 in DNA: TGTGCCAGCATCGAACAGGGGGCTTTCTCTGGAAACACCATATATTTT.

The J gene is TRBJ2-7, the V gene TRBV28; tentative D call: TRBD1 (6 bases). The length of the CDR3 is 16 residues. From germline, CDR1 is MDHEN and CDR2 SYDVKM. Trimming took off 3 bases at V and 3 bases at J, with 18 bases between the two ends. CDR3 nucleotide sequence: TGTGCCAGCAGTTTCCCAACAGGGTTTGGGATCTACGAGCAGTACTTC. Its translation is CASSFPTGFGIYEQYF.

The chain recombines TRBV28 with TRBJ2-7; 10 bases align to TRBD1. Germline values: CDR1 MDHEN, CDR2 SYDVKM. This CDR3 region has 13 residues. Trimming at V came to 6 bases and at J to 7 bases, leaving 6 bases not matched to a gene. CDR3 DNA sequence: TGTGCCAGCAGACCCGGGACAGGGGAAGAGCAGTACTTC. This gives the protein CASRPGTGEEQYF.

Only a few counts were recorded for this clone. The chain uses TRBV19 and TRBJ1-1; D gene uncertain. This CDR3 spans 13 amino acids. V was clipped by 3 bases and J by 1 base, with 6 bases between them. From germline, CDR1 is LNHDA and CDR2 SQIVND (reference sequence). This CDR3 is CASSMGRNTEAFF. CDR3 DNA sequence: TGTGCCAGTAGTATGGGCAGGAACACTGAAGCTTTCTTT.